This TCR beta chain was sequenced during a study of T cells after yellow fever vaccination. One entry per CDR3 protein, called by TCRdb with MiXCR from the 5' RACE reads. The sample comprises around 590,000 distinct CDR3 sequences, 9% to 15% of which are singletons, and approximately 15% rests with the top ten. The V segment lost 4 bases and the J segment 4 bases; nucleotides outside the gene matches: 4. The germline V gene encodes CDR1 MNHEY and CDR2 SMNVEV (reference sequence). CDR3 length: 16 amino acids. The rearrangement joins TRBV27 to TRBJ2-1; 13 positions agree with TRBD2. The input for sequencing was PBMCs, taken on the day of the yellow fever booster vaccination. The clonotype originates from a man aged 25-45 years who received the YFV17D yellow fever vaccine. The CDR3 sequence is CASSWTSGSLYNEQFF. The CDR3 region has the DNA TGTGCCAGCAGTTGGACTAGCGGGAGTTTATACAATGAGCAGTTCTTC.